This record concerns one TCR beta chain sequence. No cognate antigen has been identified for it. Per-base qualities were not stored, and no clone one base away is much larger. This sample is part of a study of blood T cells in healthy people across ages (dated by TCRdb to the mid-2010s). For the study in its entirety: In model experiments, template switching captured roughly one uniquely barcoded TCR beta cDNA molecule for every two T cells. Age-related changes in TCR beta repertoire diversity were measured in the study by deep sequencing normalized with unique cDNA molecular identifiers. The donors were split into four age groups: young (average around 17 years), middle-aged (roughly 40), aged (62) and long-lived (roughly 80). Donors of different ages were randomly distributed across sequencing lanes to avoid experimental bias. The study analyzed two additional independent replicas of 1 million unique cDNA reads from the same blood draw for two donors, one aged 18 to 30 and one aged 80 or older.

The library was prepared using 5' RACE. The listed sequencing device is Illumina HiSeq 2500. A second PCR of roughly 7 to 11 cycles was performed with a sample-barcoded 5' primer and a J-beta primer mix. A template-switch 5' adaptor carrying 12 random nucleotides introduced a unique molecular identifier onto each TCR beta cDNA molecule. Each sample yielded at least 3 million CDR3-containing paired-end reads. All of the RNA was converted into first-strand cDNA using the Mint cDNA synthesis kit, with a TRBC-specific oligonucleotide serving as the primer. Following uracil-DNA glycosylase treatment, a first 18-cycle PCR with universal primers M1SS and BC2_uni_R was performed on all cDNA. Processing in the source paper ran as follows. Each sample was normalized by randomly selecting 1 million high-quality reads, each carrying a distinct molecular identifier. Instead of being binned into consensus sequences, reads with shared molecular identifiers were discarded. CDR3 identification, clonotype clustering and error correction used MiTCR with a Q25 quality threshold and the strictest error-elimination algorithm. A nonparametric unseen species model with Euler transformation was used to estimate a lower bound on total TCR beta diversity. The public reads were reprocessed in TCRdb via fastp at Q25 and MiXCR, keeping in-frame beta chains. Every distinct CDR3 protein forms one entry, paired with its most common genes and DNA. These V and J calls are TCRdb output, not the study's own analysis. The sample table records 850,000 to 1,100,000 distinct CDR3 sequences; more than 30% of these occur just once. About an eighth of the sample is taken by the ten largest.

The approximately 40 donors, aged about 6 to 95 years, were systemically healthy Caucasian individuals from Russia. About 9.8 milliliters of peripheral blood were drawn from each donor into EDTA-treated Vacutainer tubes. Ficoll-Paque density-gradient centrifugation was used to isolate PBMCs, with at least 7 million per sample. Trizol reagent was used to extract total RNA from PBMCs, with at least 6 micrograms per sample. The percentages of naive CD45RAhigh/CD27high T cells were determined by flow cytometry on a PBMC aliquot from every donor. Paper-wide results and their limitations: Conclusive comparison of naive and antigen-experienced compartments was prevented by the profiling of bulk unsorted PBMCs. The percentage of naive T cells measured by flow cytometry correlated strongly with observed TCR beta diversity. The long-lived group showed more naive CD4+ T cells, fewer expanded clones and increased TCR diversity than the aged group, suggesting age selection. Donor CMV infection status was unknown, potentially confounding age-related changes in expanded clonotypes. As age increased, observed TCR beta diversity per million T cells dropped in a roughly linear way, and a significant reduction was already evident by age around 41. Estimates of total diversity based on one million sequenced T cells were regarded as lower bounds and as underestimates.

The sample consisted of blood. This TCR was recovered from a man in his late teens or twenties in good health.

The sequenced DNA: TGTGCCAGCAGCTTGGCTAGGGGGGCCTCCGGGGAGCTGTTTTTT. Its product reads: CASSLARGASGELFF. The chain is made from TRBV5-5 and TRBJ2-2; the D gene cannot be resolved beyond TRBD1 or TRBD2, each matching 6 bases. The CDR3 runs 15 residues from the cysteine to the phenylalanine. The only DNA kept is the CDR3, 45 bases in frame from the first base. Taken from the germline V gene (reference sequence), the CDR1 and CDR2 loops are SGHKS and YYEKEE. Trimming removed 0 bases from V and 6 bases from J, leaving 12 bases between the germline ends.